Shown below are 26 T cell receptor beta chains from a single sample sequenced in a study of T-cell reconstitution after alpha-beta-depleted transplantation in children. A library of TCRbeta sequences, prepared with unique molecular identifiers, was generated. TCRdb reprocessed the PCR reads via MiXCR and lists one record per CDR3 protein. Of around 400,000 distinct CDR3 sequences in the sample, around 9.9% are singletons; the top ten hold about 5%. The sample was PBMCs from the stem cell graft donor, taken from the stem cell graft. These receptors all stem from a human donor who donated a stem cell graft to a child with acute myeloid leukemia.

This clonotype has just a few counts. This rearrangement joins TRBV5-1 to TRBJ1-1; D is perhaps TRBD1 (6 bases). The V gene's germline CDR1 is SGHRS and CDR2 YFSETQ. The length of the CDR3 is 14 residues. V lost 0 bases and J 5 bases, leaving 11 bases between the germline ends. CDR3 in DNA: TGCGCCAGCAGCTTGGACAGGGCCGAGACTGAAGCTTTCTTT. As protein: CASSLDRAETEAFF.

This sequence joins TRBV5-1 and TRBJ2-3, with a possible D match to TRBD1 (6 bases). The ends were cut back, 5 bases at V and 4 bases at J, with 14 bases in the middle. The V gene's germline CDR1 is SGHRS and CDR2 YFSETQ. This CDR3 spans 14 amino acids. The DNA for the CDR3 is TGCGCCAGCAGACTCGGACAGCTCGCAGATACGCAGTATTTT. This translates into CASRLGQLADTQYF. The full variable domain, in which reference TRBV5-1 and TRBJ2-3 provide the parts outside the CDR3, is KAGVTQTPRYLIKTRGQQVTLSCSPISGHRSVSWYQQTPGQGLQFLFEYFSETQRNKGNFPGRFSGRQFSNSRSEMNVSTLELGDSALYLCASRLGQLADTQYFGPGTRLTVL.

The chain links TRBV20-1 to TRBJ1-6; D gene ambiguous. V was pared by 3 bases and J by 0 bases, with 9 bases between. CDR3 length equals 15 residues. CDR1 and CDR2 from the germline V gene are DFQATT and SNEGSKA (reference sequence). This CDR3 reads CSARPKSSYNSPLHF. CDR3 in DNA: TGCAGTGCTAGGCCCAAGAGCTCCTATAATTCACCCCTCCACTTT.

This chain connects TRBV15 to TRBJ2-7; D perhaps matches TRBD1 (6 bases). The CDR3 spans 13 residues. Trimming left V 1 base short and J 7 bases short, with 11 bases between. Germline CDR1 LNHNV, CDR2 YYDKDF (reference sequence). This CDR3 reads CATSRAADSEQYV. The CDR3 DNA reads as TGTGCCACCAGCAGAGCAGCGGACAGTGAGCAGTACGTC.

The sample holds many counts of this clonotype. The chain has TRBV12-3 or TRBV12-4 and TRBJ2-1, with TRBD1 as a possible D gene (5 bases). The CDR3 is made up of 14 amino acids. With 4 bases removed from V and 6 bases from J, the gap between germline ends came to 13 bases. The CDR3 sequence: CASSSTNGANEQFF. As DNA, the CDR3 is TGTGCCAGCAGTTCCACCAATGGGGCCAATGAGCAGTTCTTC.

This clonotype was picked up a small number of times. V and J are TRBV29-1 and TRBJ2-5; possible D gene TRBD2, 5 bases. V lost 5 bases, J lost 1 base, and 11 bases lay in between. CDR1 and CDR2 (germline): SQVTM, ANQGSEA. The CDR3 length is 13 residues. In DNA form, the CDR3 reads TGCAGCGTTTACCTAGCTGCCCAAGAGACCCAGTACTTC. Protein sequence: CSVYLAAQETQYF.

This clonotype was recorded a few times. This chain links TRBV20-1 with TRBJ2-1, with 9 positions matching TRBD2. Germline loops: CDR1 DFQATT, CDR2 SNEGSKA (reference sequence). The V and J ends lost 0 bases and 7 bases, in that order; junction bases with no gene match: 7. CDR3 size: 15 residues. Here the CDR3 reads CSARDGRRGGNEQFF. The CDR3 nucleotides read TGCAGTGCTAGAGACGGGAGGCGGGGGGGTAATGAGCAGTTCTTC.

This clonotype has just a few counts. In nucleotides, the CDR3 is TGTGCCAGCAGCTTAGTCGAGAGCTCCTACGAGCAGTACTTC. This gives the protein CASSLVESSYEQYF. J is TRBJ2-7 and V is TRBV7-2; D call uncertain. Germline CDR1 SGHTA, CDR2 FQGNSA. The germline V and J ends were trimmed by 1 base and 0 bases, with 7 bases remaining between them. The CDR3 runs 14 residues.

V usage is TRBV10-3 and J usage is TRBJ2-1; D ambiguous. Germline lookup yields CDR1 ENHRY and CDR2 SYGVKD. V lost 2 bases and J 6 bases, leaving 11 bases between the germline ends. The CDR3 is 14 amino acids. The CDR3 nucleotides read TGTGCCATCAGTGAGCCCACCTTGTTCAATGAGCAGTTCTTC. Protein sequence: CAISEPTLFNEQFF.

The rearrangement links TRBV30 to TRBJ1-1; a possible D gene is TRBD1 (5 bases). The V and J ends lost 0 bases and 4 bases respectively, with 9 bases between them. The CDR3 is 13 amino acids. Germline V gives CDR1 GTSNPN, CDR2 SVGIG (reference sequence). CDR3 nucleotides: TGTGCCTGGAGTGTAGGACAAGGCACTGAAGCTTTCTTT. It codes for CAWSVGQGTEAFF.

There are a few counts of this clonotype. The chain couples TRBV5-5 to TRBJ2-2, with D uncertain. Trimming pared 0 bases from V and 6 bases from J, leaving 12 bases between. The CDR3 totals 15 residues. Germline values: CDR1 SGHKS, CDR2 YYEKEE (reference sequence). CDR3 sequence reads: CASSLEGMSSGELFF. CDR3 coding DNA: TGTGCCAGCAGCTTGGAAGGGATGAGCTCCGGGGAGCTGTTTTTT.

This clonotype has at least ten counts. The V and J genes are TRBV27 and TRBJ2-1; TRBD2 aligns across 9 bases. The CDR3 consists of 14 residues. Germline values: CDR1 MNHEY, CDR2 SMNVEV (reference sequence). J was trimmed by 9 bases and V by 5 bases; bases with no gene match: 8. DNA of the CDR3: TGTGCCAGCAGTGAATCTAGCGGGGTCGGTGAGCAGTTCTTC. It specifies CASSESSGVGEQFF.

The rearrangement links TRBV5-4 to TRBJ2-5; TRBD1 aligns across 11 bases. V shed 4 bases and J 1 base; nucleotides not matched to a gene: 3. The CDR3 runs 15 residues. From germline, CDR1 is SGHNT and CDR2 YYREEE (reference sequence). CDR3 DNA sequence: TGTGCCAGCAGCCAGGACAGGGGGCGCCAAGAGACCCAGTACTTC. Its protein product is CASSQDRGRQETQYF.

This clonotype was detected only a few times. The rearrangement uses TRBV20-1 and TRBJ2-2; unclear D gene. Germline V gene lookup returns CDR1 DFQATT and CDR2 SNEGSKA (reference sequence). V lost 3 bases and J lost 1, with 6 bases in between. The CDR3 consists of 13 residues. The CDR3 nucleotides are TGCAGTGCTAGTTCCGGGAACACCGGGGAGCTGTTTTTT. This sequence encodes CSASSGNTGELFF.

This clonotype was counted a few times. The chain's CDR3 is CAISGGEGAYYEQYV. The CDR3 nucleotides read TGTGCCATCAGTGGAGGGGAGGGGGCCTACTACGAGCAGTACGTC. This chain joins TRBV10-3 and TRBJ2-7, with D perhaps assigned TRBD1 or TRBD2 (7 bases each). The CDR3 spans 15 residues. Germline CDR1 reads ENHRY; CDR2 reads SYGVKD. V lost 4 bases, J lost 3 bases, and 16 bases lay in between.

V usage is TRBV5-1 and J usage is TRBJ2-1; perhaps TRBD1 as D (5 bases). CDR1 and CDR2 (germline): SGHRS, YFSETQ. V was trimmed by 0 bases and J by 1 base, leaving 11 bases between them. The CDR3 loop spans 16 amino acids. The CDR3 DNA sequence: TGCGCCAGCAGCTTGGAAATGACAGTATCCTACAATGAGCAGTTCTTC. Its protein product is CASSLEMTVSYNEQFF.

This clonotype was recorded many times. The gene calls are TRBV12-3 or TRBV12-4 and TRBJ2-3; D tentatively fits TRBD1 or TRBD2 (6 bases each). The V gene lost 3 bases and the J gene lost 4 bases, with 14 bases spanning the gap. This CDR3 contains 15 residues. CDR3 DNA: TGTGCCAGCAGTTTGGTGGGGGGCCGCGCAGATACGCAGTATTTT. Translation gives CASSLVGGRADTQYF.

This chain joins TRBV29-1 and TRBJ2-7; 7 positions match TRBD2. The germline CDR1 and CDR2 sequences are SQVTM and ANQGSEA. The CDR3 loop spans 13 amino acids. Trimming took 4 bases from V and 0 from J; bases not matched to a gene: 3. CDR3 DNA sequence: TGCAGCGTTGTGGGGACTACCTCCTACGAGCAGTACTTC. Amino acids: CSVVGTTSYEQYF.

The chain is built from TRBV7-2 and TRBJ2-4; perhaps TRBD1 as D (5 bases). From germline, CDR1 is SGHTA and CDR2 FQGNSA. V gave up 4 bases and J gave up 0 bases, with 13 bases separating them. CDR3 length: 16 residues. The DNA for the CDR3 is TGTGCCAGCAGCTCCCCCGGCCAGGGAGCCAAAAACATTCAGTACTTC. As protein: CASSSPGQGAKNIQYF.

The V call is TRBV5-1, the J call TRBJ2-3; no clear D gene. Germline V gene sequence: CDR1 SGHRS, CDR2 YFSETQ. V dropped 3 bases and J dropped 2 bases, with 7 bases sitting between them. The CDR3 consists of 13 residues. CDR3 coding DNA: TGCGCCAGCAGCTGGGGTCACACAGATACGCAGTATTTT. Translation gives CASSWGHTDTQYF.

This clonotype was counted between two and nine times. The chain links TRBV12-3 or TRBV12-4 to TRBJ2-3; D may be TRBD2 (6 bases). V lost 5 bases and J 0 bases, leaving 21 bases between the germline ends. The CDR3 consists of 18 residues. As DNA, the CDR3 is TGTGCCAGCAGTAGCCGACTCGGCGGGGACCTCAGCACAGATACGCAGTATTTT. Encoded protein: CASSSRLGGDLSTDTQYF.

CDR3 nucleotide sequence: TGTGCCAGCAGCGTAGGACAGGGGGGCTTTACTGAAGCTTTCTTT. This translates into CASSVGQGGFTEAFF. The gene calls are TRBV5-4 and TRBJ1-1; TRBD1 matches at 10 bases. V was clipped by 4 bases and J by 5 bases; unmatched bases: 8. CDR3 length: 15 amino acids. CDR1 SGHNT and CDR2 YYREEE come from the germline V gene (reference sequence).

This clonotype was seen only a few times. The CDR3 here is CASSLWGVGLNTEAFF. The CDR3 region has the DNA TGTGCCAGCAGCTTGTGGGGGGTCGGATTGAACACTGAAGCTTTCTTT. V is TRBV5-6 and J is TRBJ1-1; tentative D call: TRBD1 (5 bases). Germline lookup yields CDR1 SGHDT and CDR2 YYEEEE. The CDR3 runs 16 residues. The germline V and J ends were trimmed by 1 base and 0 bases, with 13 bases remaining between them.

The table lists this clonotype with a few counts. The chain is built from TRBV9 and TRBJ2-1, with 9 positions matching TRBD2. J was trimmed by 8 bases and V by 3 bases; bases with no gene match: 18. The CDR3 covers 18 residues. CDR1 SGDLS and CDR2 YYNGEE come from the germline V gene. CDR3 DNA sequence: TGTGCCAGCAGCGAAACTAGCGGGCCTGAGGTAGTACCGGATGAGCAGTTCTTC. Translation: CASSETSGPEVVPDEQFF.

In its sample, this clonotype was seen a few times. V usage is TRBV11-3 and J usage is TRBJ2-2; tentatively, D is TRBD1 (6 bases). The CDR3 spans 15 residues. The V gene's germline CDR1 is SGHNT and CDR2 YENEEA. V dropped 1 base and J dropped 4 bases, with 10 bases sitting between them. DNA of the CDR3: TGTGCCAGCAGCTTAGGGGGACAAACCACCGGGGAGCTGTTTTTT. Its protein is CASSLGGQTTGELFF.

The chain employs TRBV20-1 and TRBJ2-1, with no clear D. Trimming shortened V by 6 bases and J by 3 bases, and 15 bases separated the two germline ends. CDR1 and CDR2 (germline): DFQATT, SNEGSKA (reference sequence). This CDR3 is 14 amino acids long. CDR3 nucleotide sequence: TGCAGTGCCCCGTTGGCGACCAACTACAATGAGCAGTTCTTC. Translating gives CSAPLATNYNEQFF.